Below are 6 T cell receptor beta chains sequenced from a single sample in a study of PD-1 blockade in classical Hodgkin lymphoma. Profiling relied on immunoSEQ multiplex PCR, and the TCRdb table lists in-frame clones only, not all of them. There are tens of thousands of clones in the sample; approximately 86% occur only once, and about 18% lies in the top ten. The sample's time point: cycle 4 day 1 (C4D1), after less than 7 weeks of nivolumab. All trial patients relapsed after autologous stem cell transplantation. This material consisted of peripheral blood mononuclear cells (PBMCs), taken before the fourth cycle of nivolumab. These receptors all stem from a human donor with classical Hodgkin lymphoma.

Here the CDR3 reads CASSPGSAGGELEQYF. The CDR3 bases are TGTGCCAGCAGCCCGGGGTCGGCAGGGGGAGAATTGGAGCAGTACTTC. V usage is TRBV11-2 and J usage is TRBJ2-7; 7 nucleotides line up with TRBD1. Germline V CDR1 and CDR2: SGHAT, FQNNGV. V shed 5 bases and J 7 bases; nucleotides not matched to a gene: 17. This CDR3 is built from 16 residues.

The chain combines TRBV18 with TRBJ2-7; D gene unclear. V gave up 1 base and J gave up 8 bases, with 12 bases separating them. The CDR3 has 13 residues. CDR1 and CDR2 from the germline V gene are KGHSH and LQKENI. As DNA, the CDR3 is TGTGCCAGCTCACCACAGGGCCCCCTGCAGCAGTACTTC. Protein: CASSPQGPLQQYF. The full variable domain, its missing parts supplied by reference TRBV18 and TRBJ2-7, is NAGVMQNPRHLVRRRGQEARLRCSPMKGHSHVYWYRQLPEEGLKFMVYLQKENIIDESGMPKERFSAEFPKEGPSILRIQQVVRGDSAAYFCASSPQGPLQQYFGPGTRLTVT.

This clone showed up just once. The chain uses TRBV5-6 and TRBJ1-3; a weak D match, TRBD1 (5 bases). Germline lookup yields CDR1 SGHDT and CDR2 YYEEEE. Trimming left V 0 bases short and J 4 bases short, with 5 bases between. The CDR3 is 13 residues long. CDR3 residues: CASSLGQGNTIYF. CDR3 nucleotide sequence: TGTGCCAGCAGCTTGGGACAGGGAAACACCATATATTTT. The complete variable domain, with remaining parts taken from reference TRBV5-6 and TRBJ1-3, reads DAGVTQSPTHLIKTRGQQVTLRCSPKSGHDTVSWYQQALGQGPQFIFQYYEEEERQRGNFPDRFSGHQFPNYSSELNVNALLLGDSALYLCASSLGQGNTIYFGEGSWLTVV.

The chain employs TRBV27 and TRBJ2-7; the D call may be TRBD1 or TRBD2 (5 bases each). The CDR3 totals 13 residues. Trimming took off 8 bases at V and 2 bases at J, with 13 bases between the two ends. CDR1 is MNHEY and CDR2 is SMNVEV in the germline V gene (reference sequence). The CDR3 protein is CASRRDAPYEQYF. The CDR3 DNA sequence: TGTGCCAGCCGCCGGGACGCCCCCTACGAGCAGTACTTC.

The gene calls are TRBV14 and TRBJ2-1; 14 bases agree with TRBD2. Trimming at V came to 5 bases and at J to 8 bases, leaving 5 bases not matched to a gene. This CDR3 has 15 residues. The germline gives CDR1 SGHDN, CDR2 FVKESK. CDR3 residues: CASSKGLAGVDEQFF. DNA for the CDR3: TGTGCCAGCAGCAAGGGACTAGCGGGAGTGGATGAGCAGTTCTTC.

V is TRBV6-6 and J is TRBJ2-7; 8 bases match TRBD1. The CDR3 is 16 amino acids. Germline V gene sequence: CDR1 MNHNY, CDR2 SVGAGI (reference sequence). V lost 5 bases and J lost 3; bases outside the gene matches: 12. The CDR3 DNA reads TGTGCCAGCAGTGACTACTCCGGGACAGGAGTCTACGAGCAGTACTTC. This gives the protein CASSDYSGTGVYEQYF.